The sequence of this TCR beta chain was determined in a study of blood T cell repertoires in COVID-19. Study background: Sources were T cells, B-cell-depleted T cells, or PBMCs; the material itself was cDNA or gDNA.

To note about this clone: The sample contains more than one DNA sequence encoding this CDR3.

Only in-frame clones appear in the TCRdb table, and some are missing; sequencing was by immunoSEQ multiplex PCR. The data contain approximately 100,000 clones, roughly 79% of them seen just once; the ten biggest clones take up about 10%. The germline gives CDR1 KGHSH, CDR2 LQKENI. CDR3 length: 15 residues. V gave up 0 bases and J gave up 1 base, with 7 bases separating them. Material: peripheral blood. This TCR came from a man aged 70 or older with acute or convalescent COVID-19. The chain has TRBV18 and TRBJ1-5; maybe TRBD1 (5 bases). The CDR3: CASSPPGRSNQPQHF. CDR3 DNA: TGTGCCAGCTCACCACCGGGGCGGAGCAATCAGCCCCAGCATTTT.